A selection of T cell receptor beta chains follows, all from one sample in a study of T cell changes during pregnancy in multiple sclerosis. Profiling relied on immunoSEQ multiplex PCR, and the TCRdb table lists in-frame clones only, not all of them. The sample consists of approximately 85,000 clones, around 93% of them appearing once. The sample consisted of peripheral blood, taken in the third trimester of pregnancy. Receptors originate from a female donor with multiple sclerosis, enrolled in a pregnancy study. Both conserved end residues are part of each CDR3. A D gene is named only where the DNA matches it firmly. Clone size is shown for a subset of rows, as once, few, many or a class of expanded clone.

abundance	v_gene	j_gene	d_gene	CDR3aa	CDR3nt
.	TRBV19	TRBJ1-1	TRBD1	CASQNRGRKTEAFF	TGTGCCAGTCAAAACAGGGGGCGGAAGACTGAAGCTTTCTTT
.	TRBV11-1	TRBJ2-2	TRBD2	CASSLTSGGVAGELFF	TGTGCCAGCAGCCTCACTAGCGGGGGGGTCGCCGGGGAGCTGTTTTTT
.	TRBV6-5	TRBJ2-7	TRBD2	CASSFDLAGGYEQYF	TGTGCCAGCAGTTTCGACCTAGCGGGGGGCTACGAGCAGTACTTC
.	TRBV30	TRBJ2-5	.	CAWSARSVTQYF	TGTGCCTGGAGTGCCCGTTCAGTGACCCAGTACTTC
once	TRBV19	TRBJ2-7	TRBD2	CASSIGGRSSYEQYF	TGTGCCAGTAGTATCGGCGGGAGGAGCTCCTACGAGCAGTACTTC
.	TRBV29-1	TRBJ2-5	TRBD1	CSVERTGRETQYF	TGCAGCGTTGAAAGGACAGGGAGGGAGACCCAGTACTTC
.	TRBV4-2	TRBJ2-1	TRBD2	CASSQDDGTSGVPYNEQFF	TGTGCCAGCAGCCAAGATGACGGGACTAGCGGGGTTCCCTACAATGAGCAGTTCTTC
once	TRBV9	TRBJ1-1	.	CASSVGHLNTEAFF	TGTGCCAGCAGCGTCGGACACCTGAACACTGAAGCTTTCTTT
.	TRBV5-1	TRBJ2-1	TRBD1	CASRGTGVYNEQFF	TGCGCCAGCCGGGGGACAGGGGTTTACAATGAGCAGTTCTTC
.	TRBV27	TRBJ2-2	TRBD1	CASSPTGENTGELFF	TGTGCCAGCAGTCCGACAGGGGAAAACACCGGGGAGCTGTTTTTT
.	TRBV19	TRBJ1-2	TRBD1	CASSTRQGQTYGYTF	TGTGCCAGTAGTACCAGACAGGGGCAGACCTATGGCTACACCTTC
.	TRBV5-1	TRBJ2-2	TRBD1	CASSYWTGGTGELFF	TGCGCCAGCAGCTACTGGACAGGGGGGACCGGGGAGCTGTTTTTT
.	TRBV10-3	TRBJ2-3	.	CAISETGLDTQYF	TGTGCCATCAGTGAGACAGGGTTAGATACGCAGTATTTT
once	TRBV9	TRBJ1-1	.	CASSVEGVNTEAFF	TGTGCCAGCAGCGTAGAGGGGGTGAACACTGAAGCTTTCTTT
.	TRBV7-2	TRBJ1-6	TRBD1	CASVQGLNSPLHF	TGTGCCAGCGTACAGGGGCTCAATTCACCCCTCCACTTT
.	TRBV4-1	TRBJ2-5	TRBD2	CASSQHPTGTSAETQYF	TGCGCCAGCAGCCAACACCCCACCGGGACTAGCGCGGAGACCCAGTACTTC
once	TRBV10-2	TRBJ1-5	TRBD1	CASSGAGGQPQHF	TGCGCCAGCAGTGGTGCAGGGGGACAGCCCCAGCATTTT
.	TRBV13	TRBJ1-1	.	CASSQQSNTEAFF	TGTGCCAGCAGTCAACAGAGCAACACTGAAGCTTTCTTT
.	TRBV2	TRBJ2-5	TRBD2	CASSEGGYAGGQETQYF	TGTGCCAGCAGTGAAGGGGGGTATGCGGGGGGGCAGGAGACCCAGTACTTC
.	TRBV5-8	TRBJ2-1	TRBD1	CASSFRDRGPSNEQFF	TGTGCCAGCAGCTTCCGGGACAGGGGCCCTTCGAATGAGCAGTTCTTC
.	TRBV11-3	TRBJ2-3	TRBD2	CASSLVAGGTDTQYF	TGTGCCAGCAGCTTAGTAGCGGGGGGTACAGATACGCAGTATTTT
.	TRBV4-1	TRBJ1-1	.	CASSQVATEAFF	TGCGCCAGCAGCCAAGTGGCCACTGAAGCTTTCTTT
.	TRBV7-3	TRBJ2-5	TRBD2	CASSLTSGGNQETQYF	TGTGCCAGCAGCTTAACTAGCGGGGGGAACCAAGAGACCCAGTACTTC
.	TRBV2	TRBJ1-2	.	CATWDTHYGYTF	TGTGCCACCTGGGACACCCACTATGGCTACACCTTC
.	TRBV19	TRBJ1-3	TRBD1	CASSWTSGRDSSGNTIYF	TGTGCCAGTAGCTGGACTTCGGGTCGGGACAGCTCTGGAAACACCATATATTTT
.	TRBV7-9	TRBJ2-1	TRBD1	CASSATGPGYNEQFF	TGTGCCAGCAGCGCGACAGGGCCCGGGTACAATGAGCAGTTCTTC